This T cell receptor (beta chain) was documented in a study of OX40 agonist ivuxolimab in advanced cancers. Method: immunoSEQ multiplex PCR; TCRdb's copy keeps in-frame clones and lacks some. The data show 80,000 to 95,000 clones, with around 85% seen just once and roughly 1.4% held by the top ten. Germline V CDR1 and CDR2: KGHSH, LQKENI. There are 13 residues in the CDR3. Trimming stripped 0 bases from V and 5 bases from J, with 8 bases between. The sequenced sample was CD4+ or CD8+ T cells sorted from blood, obtained in a trial of the OX40 agonist ivuxolimab. The TCR sequence derives from an adult with an advanced solid tumor such as melanoma, head and neck, liver or kidney cancer. The rearrangement uses TRBV18 and TRBJ2-7; D not certain. This chain's CDR3 is CASSPPSSHEQYF. DNA for the CDR3: TGTGCCAGCTCACCACCGAGCAGCCACGAGCAGTACTTC.